This T cell receptor (beta chain) comes out of a study of cytomegalovirus exposure and HLA in healthy donors. The table came from immunoSEQ multiplex PCR; TCRdb's copy has only in-frame clones and leaves some out. Of about 170,000 clones detected, 89% appear once; the ten largest clones hold 10%. The source is a woman between 18 and 30 years old in good health and CMV-seropositive. Material: PBMCs.

Here the CDR3 reads CASRSAGTVPYEQYF. The CDR3 nucleotides are TGTGCCAGCAGGTCAGCGGGAACGGTTCCCTACGAGCAGTACTTC. The chain is built from TRBV6-5 and TRBJ2-7, with 7 bases identical to TRBD2. The CDR3 runs to 15 residues. The germline V gene has CDR1 MNHEY and CDR2 SVGAGI. V lost 6 bases to trimming and J lost 2 bases; unmatched junction nucleotides: 10.